What follows are 11 T cell receptor beta chains derived from one specimen sequenced in a study of cytomegalovirus exposure and HLA in healthy donors. The protocol was immunoSEQ multiplex PCR, while the TCRdb copy is restricted to in-frame clones and leaves out a portion. This table holds approximately 180,000 clones, about 89% found once. Input material: PBMCs. Source of these receptors: a man aged 18 to 30 in good health and CMV-seropositive.

CDR3 in DNA: TGTGCCAGCAGTCAGGGTAACTATGGCTACACCTTC. It specifies CASSQGNYGYTF. The chain employs TRBV6-1 and TRBJ1-2; tentatively, D is TRBD1 (5 bases). The CDR3 totals 12 residues. Trimming took 5 bases from V and 1 from J, leaving 5 bases between them. Germline V gives CDR1 MNHNS, CDR2 SASEGT.

The CDR3 sequence is CASSPEIAGGFYNEQFF. The CDR3 coding sequence is TGTGCCAGCAGCCCGGAGATAGCGGGAGGCTTCTACAATGAGCAGTTCTTC. The J gene is TRBJ2-1, the V gene TRBV9; 10 bases agree with TRBD2. The V segment lost 4 bases and the J segment 3 bases; nucleotides outside the gene matches: 10. The CDR3 is made up of 17 amino acids. Germline V gives CDR1 SGDLS, CDR2 YYNGEE.

V gene TRBV27 combines with J gene TRBJ2-3; D gene unclear. From germline, CDR1 is MNHEY and CDR2 SMNVEV (reference sequence). V was clipped by 7 bases and J by 0 bases, with 14 bases between them. The CDR3 spans 15 residues. This CDR3 is CASNGGYRSTDTQYF. The CDR3 DNA sequence: TGTGCCAGCAATGGCGGCTACCGAAGCACAGATACGCAGTATTTT.

CDR3 sequence reads: CASGRGGGETQYF. In nucleotides, the CDR3 is TGTGCCAGCGGAAGAGGGGGAGGGGAGACCCAGTACTTC. J is TRBJ2-5 and V is TRBV25-1, with D perhaps TRBD2 (7 bases). Trimming took off 8 bases at V and 5 bases at J, with 15 bases between the two ends. Germline V gene lookup returns CDR1 MGHDK and CDR2 SYGVNS. The CDR3 length is 13 residues.

The table lists this clone with a count of one. The V gene is TRBV10-3, the J gene TRBJ1-1; D uncertain. Trimming took off 11 bases at V and 2 bases at J, with 15 bases between the two ends. The CDR3 totals 13 residues. CDR1 is ENHRY and CDR2 is SYGVKD in the germline V gene. The CDR3: CAGRGNLNTEAFF. In nucleotides, the CDR3 is TGTGCCGGGCGGGGTAACCTAAACACTGAAGCTTTCTTT.

This clone occurred once. In DNA, the CDR3 is TGCGCCAGCAGTCAATCGAAGAGGGACAGTTTGCATCATGAGCAGTTCTTC. It translates to CASSQSKRDSLHHEQFF. V is TRBV23-1 and J is TRBJ2-1; TRBD1 agrees at 7 bases. TRBV23-1 is reported as an ORF; its role is uncertain. The CDR3 loop spans 17 amino acids. V shed 0 bases, J shed 8 bases, and the junction held 13 bases outside the gene matches.

CDR3 in DNA: TGTGCCAGCAGCCCAGGGCCAGCGGGAGGGCCTCAACGCTATGAGCAGTTCTTC. Its translation is CASSPGPAGGPQRYEQFF. The chain is built from TRBV7-6 and TRBJ2-1; 10 bases align to TRBD2. The CDR3 length is 18 residues. J gave up 8 bases and V 5 bases, and 18 bases lay outside the gene matches. CDR1 SGHVS and CDR2 FNYEAQ come from the germline V gene.

The V gene is TRBV6-5, the J gene TRBJ2-5; unclear D gene. Germline CDR1 and CDR2: MNHEY and SVGAGI. The V and J ends lost 0 bases and 5 bases respectively, with 13 bases between them. CDR3 size: 15 residues. The CDR3 DNA reads TGTGCCAGCAGTTACTCGGCTAGTCGGCAGGAGACCCAGTACTTC. Amino acids: CASSYSASRQETQYF.

V gene TRBV19 combines with J gene TRBJ1-3, with 8 bases lining up with TRBD1. The CDR3 length is 15 residues. Germline V gene data show CDR1 as LNHDA and CDR2 as SQIVND (reference sequence). With V trimmed by 7 bases and J by 0 bases, 5 bases remained unmatched. The CDR3 region is CASIKDRDSGNTIYF. The CDR3, as DNA: TGTGCCAGTATCAAGGACAGGGACTCTGGAAACACCATATATTTT.

This chain links TRBV2 with TRBJ1-5; 8 bases align to TRBD1. In germline, CDR1 is SNHLY, CDR2 FYNNEI. Trimming at V came to 7 bases and at J to 7 bases, leaving 9 bases not matched to a gene. The CDR3 totals 14 residues. The CDR3 sequence: CASNGQGSGQPQHF. For the CDR3, the DNA is TGTGCCAGCAACGGACAGGGTAGTGGACAGCCCCAGCATTTT. Full variable domain (remainder filled in from reference TRBV2 and TRBJ1-5): EPEVTQTPSHQVTQMGQEVILRCVPISNHLYFYWYRQILGQKVEFLVSFYNNEISEKSEIFDDQFSVERPDGSNFTLKIRSTKLEDSAMYFCASNGQGSGQPQHFGDGTRLSIL.

The chain uses TRBV5-4 and TRBJ1-4, with D unclear. CDR3 length: 14 residues. Per germline, CDR1 SGHNT and CDR2 YYREEE (reference sequence). Trimming stripped 5 bases from V and 0 bases from J, with 8 bases between. The CDR3 here is CASSSDSTNEKLFF. CDR3 nucleotide sequence: TGTGCCAGCAGTTCGGACTCAACTAATGAAAAACTGTTTTTT.